The next 28 T cell receptor beta chains were all read from a single sample in a study of OX40 agonist ivuxolimab in advanced cancers. Method: immunoSEQ multiplex PCR; TCRdb's copy keeps in-frame clones and lacks some. The sample records about 49,000 clones, roughly 94% being singletons. Sequencing used CD4+ or CD8+ T cells sorted from blood, obtained in a trial of the OX40 agonist ivuxolimab. These receptors were taken from an adult with an advanced solid tumor such as melanoma, head and neck, liver or kidney cancer.

V usage is TRBV9 and J usage is TRBJ1-5; 7 positions agree with TRBD1. After removal of 3 bases from V and 6 bases from J, the junction contained 6 bases not matched to a gene. The CDR3 loop spans 14 amino acids. CDR1 and CDR2 from the germline V gene are SGDLS and YYNGEE. CDR3 residues: CASSGGGSGQPQHF. CDR3 nucleotides: TGTGCCAGCAGCGGAGGGGGCTCGGGTCAGCCCCAGCATTTT.

The V gene is TRBV4-3, the J gene TRBJ2-1; 8 bases agree with TRBD1. Germline lookup yields CDR1 LGHNA and CDR2 YSLEER. This CDR3 has 16 amino acids. Trimming took 2 bases from V and 2 from J; bases not matched to a gene: 5. The CDR3 nucleotides read TGCGCCAGCAGCCAATACAGGGGGTTGACCTACAATGAGCAGTTCTTC. Translation gives CASSQYRGLTYNEQFF.

About this clone itself: The junction departs from germline at one end; a sequencing error may be responsible. This sequence joins TRBV7-9 and TRBJ1-5; TRBD1 is a possible D gene (6 bases). CDR1 and CDR2 from the germline V gene are SEHNR and FQNEAQ (reference sequence). CDR3 length: 14 amino acids. The CDR3 is CASSSTGSNRPQHF. The CDR3 coding sequence is TGTGCCAGCAGCTCAACAGGGAGCAATCGGCCCCAGCATTTT.

The rearrangement links TRBV7-9 to TRBJ2-3; D call uncertain. CDR1 and CDR2 from the germline V gene are SEHNR and FQNEAQ (reference sequence). There are 11 residues in the CDR3. V was pared by 0 bases and J by 5 bases, with 0 bases between. For the CDR3, the DNA is TGTGCCAGCAGCTTAGCAGATACGCAGTATTTT. It codes for CASSLADTQYF.

The J gene is TRBJ2-1, the V gene TRBV28; 12 nucleotides align to TRBD2. The V and J ends lost 6 bases and 0 bases, in that order; junction bases with no gene match: 18. In germline, CDR1 is MDHEN, CDR2 SYDVKM. CDR3 length: 21 amino acids. The CDR3 spells CASRTRTLAGGRLRSYNEQFF. Here the CDR3 DNA reads TGTGCCAGCAGAACACGAACCCTAGCGGGAGGGAGGCTTCGCTCCTACAATGAGCAGTTCTTC.

CDR3 loop: CASSEQAGSYEQYF. The CDR3 nucleotides are TGTGCCAGCAGTGAGCAAGCGGGAAGTTACGAGCAGTACTTC. V and J are TRBV6-1 and TRBJ2-7, with 7 bases lining up with TRBD2. V lost 3 bases to trimming and J lost 4 bases; unmatched junction nucleotides: 6. The CDR3 contains 14 residues. Germline CDR1 and CDR2: MNHNS and SASEGT.

The gene calls are TRBV7-9 and TRBJ2-1; D call uncertain. The CDR3 length is 14 residues. Trimming removed 2 bases from V and 9 bases from J, with 14 bases in between. CDR1 SEHNR and CDR2 FQNEAQ come from the germline V gene (reference sequence). In nucleotides, the CDR3 is TGTGCCAGCAGCTTAAGCTTCTCTTGGGGTGAGCAGTTCTTC. Protein: CASSLSFSWGEQFF.

In its sample, this clone was seen once. The chain carries TRBV5-1 and TRBJ1-1, with 7 bases fitting TRBD1. The germline gives CDR1 SGHRS, CDR2 YFSETQ. The V and J ends lost 3 bases and 7 bases, in that order; junction bases with no gene match: 6. The CDR3 loop spans 13 amino acids. CDR3 sequence (DNA): TGCGCCAGCAGCTCCTTTGGGACAGATGAAGCTTTCTTT. Its protein product is CASSSFGTDEAFF.

The rearrangement links TRBV7-9 to TRBJ2-7, with TRBD1 as a possible D gene (6 bases). Per the germline V gene, CDR1 is SEHNR and CDR2 is FQNEAQ (reference sequence). V gave up 5 bases and J gave up 2 bases, with 19 bases separating them. This CDR3 contains 16 residues. The CDR3 bases are TGTGCCAGCAGCCTTAATTCTGGACAGAGGGCCTACGAGCAGTACTTC. It translates to CASSLNSGQRAYEQYF. Complete variable domain (other parts from reference TRBV7-9 and TRBJ2-7): DTGVSQNPRHKITKRGQNVTFRCDPISEHNRLYWYRQTLGQGPEFLTYFQNEAQLEKSRLLSDRFSAERPKGSFSTLEIQRTEQGDSAMYLCASSLNSGQRAYEQYFGPGTRLTVT.

The chain carries TRBV29-1 and TRBJ2-6; TRBD2 aligns across 10 bases. Germline-derived CDR1 and CDR2 are SQVTM and ANQGSEA. The CDR3 has 19 residues. V gave up 6 bases and J gave up 0 bases; unmatched junction bases: 14. The CDR3 region has the DNA TGCAGCGTCGCCCCTAGCAGGACTAGCGGTTTCTCTGGGGCCAACGTCCTGACTTTC. Translation gives CSVAPSRTSGFSGANVLTF. Variable domain in full (rest from reference TRBV29-1 and TRBJ2-6): SAVISQKPSRDICQRGTSLTIQCQVDSQVTMMFWYRQQPGQSLTLIATANQGSEATYESGFVIDKFPISRPNLTFSTLTVSNMSPEDSSIYLCSVAPSRTSGFSGANVLTFGAGSRLTVL.

The sample holds one count of this clone. The V gene is TRBV27, the J gene TRBJ2-1; D might be TRBD2 (6 bases). The V and J ends lost 3 bases and 8 bases respectively, with 20 bases between them. The CDR3 extends over 16 amino acids. The germline V gene has CDR1 MNHEY and CDR2 SMNVEV (reference sequence). The CDR3, as DNA: TGTGCCAGCAGTTTCCTTTTCCGGGACTTTCGGTATGAGCAGTTCTTC. Protein product: CASSFLFRDFRYEQFF.

The chain employs TRBV5-4 and TRBJ2-7; D is possibly TRBD1 (5 bases). Trimming shortened V by 2 bases and J by 6 bases, and 12 bases separated the two germline ends. The CDR3 sequence is 13 residues long. Germline V gives CDR1 SGHNT, CDR2 YYREEE (reference sequence). This CDR3 reads CASSFGRAREQYF. The CDR3 coding sequence is TGTGCCAGCAGCTTTGGCAGGGCACGCGAGCAGTACTTC.

This chain connects TRBV6-4 to TRBJ2-3; D is uncertain. CDR3 length: 15 residues. Per the germline V gene, CDR1 is MRHNA and CDR2 is SNTAGT. The V gene lost 0 bases and the J gene lost 8 bases, with 15 bases spanning the gap. The DNA for the CDR3 is TGTGCCAGCAGTGACTCGATCGAGCAGTCCAGTACGCAGTATTTT. Its translation is CASSDSIEQSSTQYF.

V gene TRBV19 combines with J gene TRBJ1-1; a possible D gene is TRBD1 (5 bases). Germline V gene data show CDR1 as LNHDA and CDR2 as SQIVND (reference sequence). The CDR3 is made up of 13 amino acids. V was clipped by 5 bases and J by 4 bases, with 11 bases between them. CDR3 sequence (DNA): TGTGCCAGTAGTGGGGGAACCGGCACTGAAGCTTTCTTT. This translates into CASSGGTGTEAFF.

J is TRBJ1-1 and V is TRBV27; 11 bases agree with TRBD1. CDR1 and CDR2 from the germline V gene are MNHEY and SMNVEV (reference sequence). This CDR3 comprises 16 residues. Germline trimming cut 5 bases from V and 11 bases from J; bases unmatched to any gene: 16. CDR3 nucleotide sequence: TGTGCCAGCAGTGGACAGGGGGCGAATCGCCAGGCCCCGGCTTTCTTT. This encodes CASSGQGANRQAPAFF.

V usage is TRBV19 and J usage is TRBJ2-7; D not resolved. V was cut by 5 bases and J by 0 bases, with 14 bases left in between. There are 15 residues in the CDR3. Germline lookup yields CDR1 LNHDA and CDR2 SQIVND (reference sequence). The CDR3 DNA is TGTGCCAGTAGTTTTTCGGCAGCTGACTCCTACGAGCAGTACTTC. Encoded protein: CASSFSAADSYEQYF. Based on the CDR3 plus reference TRBV19 and TRBJ2-7, the full variable domain is DGGITQSPKYLFRKEGQNVTLSCEQNLNHDAMYWYRQDPGQGLRLIYYSQIVNDFQKGDIAEGYSVSREKKESFPLTVTSAQKNPTAFYLCASSFSAADSYEQYFGPGTRLTVT.

This chain connects TRBV4-3 to TRBJ1-3; no reliable D call. The CDR3 runs 15 residues. Germline V gives CDR1 LGHNA, CDR2 YSLEER. The ends were cut back, 4 bases at V and 2 bases at J, with 12 bases in the middle. DNA of the CDR3: TGCGCCAGCAGCCCCGGCAGGTCGGCTGGAAACACCATATATTTT. It specifies CASSPGRSAGNTIYF.

This sequence joins TRBV11-3 and TRBJ2-7, with 8 positions matching TRBD1. The CDR3 length is 16 residues. The trim removed 3 bases at V and 4 bases at J, leaving 11 bases unmatched. The germline V gene encodes CDR1 SGHNT and CDR2 YENEEA. The CDR3 DNA is TGTGCCAGCAGCTTCGCCCCTCGGACAGGGCCGTACGAGCAGTACTTC. Amino acid sequence: CASSFAPRTGPYEQYF. The whole variable domain, remainder taken from reference TRBV11-3 and TRBJ2-7, is EAGVVQSPRYKIIEKKQPVAFWCNPISGHNTLYWYLQNLGQGPELLIRYENEEAVDDSQLPKDRFSAERLKGVDSTLKIQPAELGDSAVYLCASSFAPRTGPYEQYFGPGTRLTVT.

The rearrangement uses TRBV7-9 and TRBJ1-1; D is undetermined. Germline V CDR1 and CDR2: SEHNR, FQNEAQ (reference sequence). Trimming stripped 3 bases from V and 0 bases from J, with 14 bases between. The CDR3 totals 16 residues. The CDR3, as DNA: TGTGCCAGCAGCTTTGGCGGACCGACCATGAACACTGAAGCTTTCTTT. This codes for CASSFGGPTMNTEAFF.

The rearrangement links TRBV7-2 to TRBJ2-1, with D unresolved. Between the trimmed V and J ends, which lost 1 base and 5 bases, there was a span of 6 bases. The V gene's germline CDR1 is SGHTA and CDR2 FQGNSA. The CDR3 has 13 amino acids. The CDR3 loop is CASSLGSHNEQFF. In DNA, the CDR3 is TGTGCCAGCAGCTTAGGCAGCCACAATGAGCAGTTCTTC.

This clone was seen just once. The chain uses TRBV27 and TRBJ2-3; weak D call: TRBD2 (5 bases). CDR3 length: 15 residues. Germline V lookup: CDR1 MNHEY, CDR2 SMNVEV (reference sequence). The ends were cut back, 5 bases at V and 0 bases at J, with 12 bases in the middle. CDR3 nucleotide sequence: TGTGCCAGCAGTCCCGGAGCGGTGAGCACAGATACGCAGTATTTT. This sequence encodes CASSPGAVSTDTQYF.

The rearrangement joins TRBV27 to TRBJ2-1; 9 nucleotides line up with TRBD2. CDR1 MNHEY and CDR2 SMNVEV come from the germline V gene (reference sequence). V lost 7 bases to trimming and J lost 2 bases; unmatched junction nucleotides: 9. This CDR3 region has 16 residues. The CDR3 nucleotides are TGTGCCAGCACCCACGGGGCGGGGGGGGCCTACAATGAGCAGTTCTTC. It codes for CASTHGAGGAYNEQFF.

This chain uses TRBV9 with TRBJ2-1; TRBD2 aligns across 7 bases. The germline V gene has CDR1 SGDLS and CDR2 YYNGEE. The CDR3 extends over 16 amino acids. V was pared by 0 bases and J by 4 bases, with 7 bases of the junction left unmatched. CDR3 DNA: TGTGCCAGCAGCGTAGGAAGAAGCGGGATGTACAATGAGCAGTTCTTC. Encoded protein: CASSVGRSGMYNEQFF.

V and J are TRBV16 and TRBJ2-1, with D possibly TRBD2 on 5 matching bases. Trimming shortened V by 4 bases and J by 4 bases, and 14 bases separated the two germline ends. Germline V CDR1 and CDR2: KGHSY, FQNENV. The CDR3 loop spans 15 amino acids. CDR3 loop: CASSPNLADYNEQFF. In DNA, the CDR3 is TGTGCCAGCAGCCCGAACCTAGCTGATTACAATGAGCAGTTCTTC.

CDR3 loop: CSVEDREAVYGYTF. CDR3 nucleotide sequence: TGCAGCGTTGAAGACAGGGAGGCGGTCTATGGCTACACCTTC. The chain links TRBV29-1 to TRBJ1-2; possible D gene TRBD1, 5 bases. Trimming took 0 bases from V and 4 from J, leaving 12 bases between them. The CDR3 is 14 amino acids. The germline V gene encodes CDR1 SQVTM and CDR2 ANQGSEA. The whole variable domain, filled in from reference TRBV29-1 and TRBJ1-2, reads SAVISQKPSRDICQRGTSLTIQCQVDSQVTMMFWYRQQPGQSLTLIATANQGSEATYESGFVIDKFPISRPNLTFSTLTVSNMSPEDSSIYLCSVEDREAVYGYTFGSGTRLTVV.

This rearrangement joins TRBV6-1 to TRBJ2-3; 7 bases align to TRBD2. The germline V gene encodes CDR1 MNHNS and CDR2 SASEGT. The CDR3 extends over 14 amino acids. V shed 6 bases, J shed 2 bases, and the junction held 5 bases outside the gene matches. DNA for the CDR3: TGTGCCAGCAGCTTTAGCGGGTACACAGATACGCAGTATTTT. This sequence encodes CASSFSGYTDTQYF.

This clone was observed once. This chain joins TRBV30 and TRBJ2-7; tentative D call: TRBD2 (5 bases). Trimming removed 3 bases from V and 0 bases from J, with 9 bases in between. CDR3 size: 13 residues. CDR1 is GTSNPN and CDR2 is SVGIG in the germline V gene (reference sequence). The CDR3 loop reads CAWSERSSYEQYF. The CDR3 nucleotides are TGTGCCTGGAGCGAGCGGTCCTCCTACGAGCAGTACTTC.

The CDR3 spells CASSTRDRGAKNIQYF. DNA for the CDR3: TGTGCCAGCAGCACCCGGGACAGGGGGGCCAAAAACATTCAGTACTTC. J is TRBJ2-4 and V is TRBV7-6; 11 positions agree with TRBD1. After removal of 5 bases from V and 1 base from J, the junction contained 4 bases not matched to a gene. Germline loops: CDR1 SGHVS, CDR2 FNYEAQ. The CDR3 loop spans 16 amino acids. Looking up the rest from reference TRBV7-6 and TRBJ2-4 gives the full variable domain: GAGVSQSPRYKVTKRGQDVALRCDPISGHVSLYWYRQALGQGPEFLTYFNYEAQQDKSGLPNDRFSAERPEGSISTLTIQRTEQRDSAMYRCASSTRDRGAKNIQYFGAGTRLSVL.